This TCR beta chain stems from a study of blood T cell repertoires in COVID-19. The germline gives CDR1 MNHEY, CDR2 SMNVEV (reference sequence). The junction had 11 bases not matched to a gene; V was cut back by 6 bases and J by 7 bases. The CDR3 spans 15 residues. The assay was immunoSEQ multiplex PCR, and TCRdb's table has in-frame clones only and misses some. The sample shows more than 200,000 clones, approximately 86% of them seen only once. The chain links TRBV27 to TRBJ2-1, with 8 bases identical to TRBD2. This receptor was taken from a woman aged 55-70 years with COVID-19, enrolled during active disease. The sample was peripheral blood. The CDR3 coding sequence is TGTGCCAGCAGGGGTCGGGAGGGCCTGGGGAATGAGCAGTTCTTC. Its translation: CASRGREGLGNEQFF.